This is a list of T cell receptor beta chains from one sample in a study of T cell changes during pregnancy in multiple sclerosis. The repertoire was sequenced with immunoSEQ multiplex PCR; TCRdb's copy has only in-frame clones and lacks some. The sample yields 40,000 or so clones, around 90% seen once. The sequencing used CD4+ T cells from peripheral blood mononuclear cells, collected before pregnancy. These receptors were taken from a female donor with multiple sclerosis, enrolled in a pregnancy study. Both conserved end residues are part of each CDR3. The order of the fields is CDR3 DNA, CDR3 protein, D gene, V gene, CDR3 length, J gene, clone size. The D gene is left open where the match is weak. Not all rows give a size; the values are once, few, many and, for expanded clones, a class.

CDR3 DNA: TGCAGCGCCGACAGGGGCCTCTCTGGAAACACCATATATTTT
CDR3 protein: CSADRGLSGNTIYF
D gene: TRBD1
V gene: TRBV29-1
CDR3 length: 14
J gene: TRBJ1-3
clone size: .

CDR3 DNA: TGTGCCATCAGGCACAGCGCACTAGACTATGGCTACACCTTC
CDR3 protein: CAIRHSALDYGYTF
D gene: .
V gene: TRBV10-3
CDR3 length: 14
J gene: TRBJ1-2
clone size: .

CDR3 DNA: TGCGCCAGCAGCTTGAGACAGACATCGAACACCGGGGAGCTGTTTTTT
CDR3 protein: CASSLRQTSNTGELFF
D gene: .
V gene: TRBV5-1
CDR3 length: 16
J gene: TRBJ2-2
clone size: .

CDR3 DNA: TGTGCCAGCAGCGCCCCGGGACAAGTCTATGGCTACACCTTC
CDR3 protein: CASSAPGQVYGYTF
D gene: .
V gene: TRBV7-2
CDR3 length: 14
J gene: TRBJ1-2
clone size: once

CDR3 DNA: TGCGCCAGCAGCCAGTTTGTGGGGGCATACAATGAGCAGTTCTTC
CDR3 protein: CASSQFVGAYNEQFF
D gene: .
V gene: TRBV4-1
CDR3 length: 15
J gene: TRBJ2-1
clone size: .

CDR3 DNA: TGTGCCAGCAATCGCGGGACAGCCCTCCAGGCGCCCCAGCATTTT
CDR3 protein: CASNRGTALQAPQHF
D gene: TRBD1
V gene: TRBV6-6
CDR3 length: 15
J gene: TRBJ1-5
clone size: .

CDR3 DNA: TGTGCCAGCAGTTTATCAAGGGGGCTTCACACTGAAGCTTTCTTT
CDR3 protein: CASSLSRGLHTEAFF
D gene: TRBD1
V gene: TRBV27
CDR3 length: 15
J gene: TRBJ1-1
clone size: .

CDR3 DNA: TGTGCCAGCAGCCCCCCCAGCGGGGCCTACGAGCAGTACTTC
CDR3 protein: CASSPPSGAYEQYF
D gene: TRBD2
V gene: TRBV7-2
CDR3 length: 14
J gene: TRBJ2-7
clone size: .

CDR3 DNA: TGTGCCAGCAGCTTGCCTCACAGGTTACAATCAGATACGCAGTATTTT
CDR3 protein: CASSLPHRLQSDTQYF
D gene: .
V gene: TRBV5-6
CDR3 length: 16
J gene: TRBJ2-3
clone size: .

CDR3 DNA: TGTGCCAGCAGCGTAGATCGGGGGGTGGACTATGGCTACACCTTC
CDR3 protein: CASSVDRGVDYGYTF
D gene: .
V gene: TRBV9
CDR3 length: 15
J gene: TRBJ1-2
clone size: .

CDR3 DNA: TGTGCCAGCAGCCAAACAGGGTCTCTACCCCTCCACTTT
CDR3 protein: CASSQTGSLPLHF
D gene: .
V gene: TRBV14
CDR3 length: 13
J gene: TRBJ1-6
clone size: .

CDR3 DNA: TGTGCCAGCAGTTCCCGGCGTTCTAGGGAGGAGGGCTACACCTTC
CDR3 protein: CASSSRRSREEGYTF
D gene: .
V gene: TRBV7-6
CDR3 length: 15
J gene: TRBJ1-2
clone size: .

CDR3 DNA: TGTGCCAGCAGCCCTCGAGTGGGGACAGCTATCACTGAAGCTTTCTTT
CDR3 protein: CASSPRVGTAITEAFF
D gene: TRBD1
V gene: TRBV5-8
CDR3 length: 16
J gene: TRBJ1-1
clone size: .

CDR3 DNA: TGTGCCAGCAGCCGGGACAGAAACTATGGCTACACCTTC
CDR3 protein: CASSRDRNYGYTF
D gene: TRBD1
V gene: TRBV7-9
CDR3 length: 13
J gene: TRBJ1-2
clone size: .

CDR3 DNA: TGTGCCAGCTCACGGATGACAGGGGCTACCTACAATGAGCAGTTCTTC
CDR3 protein: CASSRMTGATYNEQFF
D gene: TRBD1
V gene: TRBV18
CDR3 length: 16
J gene: TRBJ2-1
clone size: .

CDR3 DNA: TGTGCCATCAGTGACCAAAGGGGGTTTAACTATGGCTACACCTTC
CDR3 protein: CAISDQRGFNYGYTF
D gene: .
V gene: TRBV10-3
CDR3 length: 15
J gene: TRBJ1-2
clone size: .

CDR3 DNA: TGTGCCACCAGCAGGGACGACAGGGGGCGCGAATCACCCCTCCACTTT
CDR3 protein: CATSRDDRGRESPLHF
D gene: TRBD1
V gene: TRBV15
CDR3 length: 16
J gene: TRBJ1-6
clone size: .

CDR3 DNA: TGTGCCAGCAGCTTGGAGGGCTGGGGACAAGAGACCCAGTACTTC
CDR3 protein: CASSLEGWGQETQYF
D gene: .
V gene: TRBV7-9
CDR3 length: 15
J gene: TRBJ2-5
clone size: .

CDR3 DNA: TGTGCCAGCAGGGCAGGACTAGTCTTCTCGAATGAGCAGTTCTTC
CDR3 protein: CASRAGLVFSNEQFF
D gene: TRBD2
V gene: TRBV6-5
CDR3 length: 15
J gene: TRBJ2-1
clone size: .

CDR3 DNA: TGCGCCAGCAGCTTTGCAGGTTCGGGAAACACCATATATTTT
CDR3 protein: CASSFAGSGNTIYF
D gene: .
V gene: TRBV5-1
CDR3 length: 14
J gene: TRBJ1-3
clone size: once

CDR3 DNA: TGCGCCAGCAGCCGAGCATACGGAGTTGTTACGCGCACTGAAGCTTTCTTT
CDR3 protein: CASSRAYGVVTRTEAFF
D gene: .
V gene: TRBV4-3
CDR3 length: 17
J gene: TRBJ1-1
clone size: few

CDR3 DNA: TGTGCCAGCAGCTTCAGGCCCCCATCAGACATTCAGTACTTC
CDR3 protein: CASSFRPPSDIQYF
D gene: .
V gene: TRBV5-6
CDR3 length: 14
J gene: TRBJ2-4
clone size: .

CDR3 DNA: TGTGCCAGCAGCTTTACTGGGGGCATCCGCACAGATACGCAGTATTTT
CDR3 protein: CASSFTGGIRTDTQYF
D gene: .
V gene: TRBV11-2
CDR3 length: 16
J gene: TRBJ2-3
clone size: .

CDR3 DNA: TGTGCCAGCAGTCTTACGAGGGGGGGCACTGAAGCTTTCTTT
CDR3 protein: CASSLTRGGTEAFF
D gene: .
V gene: TRBV27
CDR3 length: 14
J gene: TRBJ1-1
clone size: .

CDR3 DNA: TGTGCCAGCAGGTATGGCATGAGGGATACGCAGTATTTT
CDR3 protein: CASRYGMRDTQYF
D gene: .
V gene: TRBV5-6
CDR3 length: 13
J gene: TRBJ2-3
clone size: .

CDR3 DNA: TGTGCCAGCTCAGGATCCGGGACTAGCCCTCTTGCACGCACAGATACGCAGTATTTT
CDR3 protein: CASSGSGTSPLARTDTQYF
D gene: TRBD2
V gene: TRBV18
CDR3 length: 19
J gene: TRBJ2-3
clone size: .

CDR3 DNA: TGTGCCAGCAAGACAGTACAAGAGACCCAGTACTTC
CDR3 protein: CASKTVQETQYF
D gene: .
V gene: TRBV7-2
CDR3 length: 12
J gene: TRBJ2-5
clone size: .

CDR3 DNA: TGTGCCAGCAGCCCGACTAGCTCCTACAATGAGCAGTTCTTC
CDR3 protein: CASSPTSSYNEQFF
D gene: .
V gene: TRBV7-3
CDR3 length: 14
J gene: TRBJ2-1
clone size: few

CDR3 DNA: TGTGCCAGCAGCTTAGAGCCTAACACTGAAGCTTTCTTT
CDR3 protein: CASSLEPNTEAFF
D gene: .
V gene: TRBV7-2
CDR3 length: 13
J gene: TRBJ1-1
clone size: .